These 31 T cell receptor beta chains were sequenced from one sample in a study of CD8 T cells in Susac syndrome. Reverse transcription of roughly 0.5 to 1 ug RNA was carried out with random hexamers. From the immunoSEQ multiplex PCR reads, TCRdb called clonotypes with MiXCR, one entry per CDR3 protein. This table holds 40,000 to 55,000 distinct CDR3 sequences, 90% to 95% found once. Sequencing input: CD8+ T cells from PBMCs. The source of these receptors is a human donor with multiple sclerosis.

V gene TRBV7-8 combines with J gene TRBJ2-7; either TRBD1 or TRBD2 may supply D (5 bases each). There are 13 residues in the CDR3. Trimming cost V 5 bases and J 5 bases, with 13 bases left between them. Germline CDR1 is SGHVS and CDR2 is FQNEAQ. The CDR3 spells CASSPRRDHEQYF. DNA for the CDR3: TGTGCCAGCAGCCCCCGTAGGGACCACGAGCAGTACTTC.

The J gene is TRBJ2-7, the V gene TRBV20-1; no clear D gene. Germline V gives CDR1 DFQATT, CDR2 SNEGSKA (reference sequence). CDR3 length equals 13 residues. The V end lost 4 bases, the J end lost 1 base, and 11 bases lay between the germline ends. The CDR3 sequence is CSAKQYLSYEQYF. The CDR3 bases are TGCAGTGCTAAACAGTACCTTTCCTACGAGCAGTACTTC.

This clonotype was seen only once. This chain's CDR3 is CASSVTSGSYNEQFF. DNA for the CDR3: TGTGCCAGCAGTGTGACTAGCGGCTCCTACAATGAGCAGTTCTTC. This rearrangement joins TRBV6-4 to TRBJ2-1, with 9 bases identical to TRBD2. V was clipped by 4 bases and J by 0 bases; unmatched bases: 1. The CDR3 has 15 amino acids. Looked up from germline, CDR1 is MRHNA and CDR2 is SNTAGT.

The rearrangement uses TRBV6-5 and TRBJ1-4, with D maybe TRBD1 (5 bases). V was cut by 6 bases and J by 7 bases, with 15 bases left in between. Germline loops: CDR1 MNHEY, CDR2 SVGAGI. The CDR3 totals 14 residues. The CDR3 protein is CASSPDSLAEKLFF. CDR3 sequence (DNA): TGTGCCAGCAGCCCCGACAGTTTGGCTGAAAAACTGTTTTTT.

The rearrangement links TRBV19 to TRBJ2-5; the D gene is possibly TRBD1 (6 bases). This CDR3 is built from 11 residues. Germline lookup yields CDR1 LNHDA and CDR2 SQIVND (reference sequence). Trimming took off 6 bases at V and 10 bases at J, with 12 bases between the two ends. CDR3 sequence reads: CASSGQGRQYF. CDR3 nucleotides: TGTGCCAGTAGCGGGCAGGGGCGCCAGTACTTC.

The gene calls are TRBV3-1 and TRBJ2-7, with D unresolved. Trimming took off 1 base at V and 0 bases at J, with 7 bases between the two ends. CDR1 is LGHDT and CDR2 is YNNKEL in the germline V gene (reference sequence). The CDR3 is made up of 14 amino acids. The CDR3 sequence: CASSQAISSYEQYF. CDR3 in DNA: TGTGCCAGCAGCCAAGCTATTAGCTCCTACGAGCAGTACTTC.

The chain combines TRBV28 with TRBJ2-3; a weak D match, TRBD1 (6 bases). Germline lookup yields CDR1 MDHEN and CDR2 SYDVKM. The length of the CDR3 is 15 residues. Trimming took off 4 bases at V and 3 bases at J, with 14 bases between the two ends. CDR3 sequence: CASSSQWTVTDTQYF. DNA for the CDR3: TGTGCCAGCAGTTCTCAGTGGACAGTAACAGATACGCAGTATTTT.

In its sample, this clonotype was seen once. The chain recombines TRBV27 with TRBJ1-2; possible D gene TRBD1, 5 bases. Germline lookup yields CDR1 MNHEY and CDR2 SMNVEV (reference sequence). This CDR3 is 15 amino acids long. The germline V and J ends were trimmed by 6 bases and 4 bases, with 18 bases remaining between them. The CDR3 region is CASSSGHDSPYGYTF. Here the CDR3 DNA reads TGTGCCAGCAGCTCAGGACACGACAGCCCCTATGGCTACACCTTC.

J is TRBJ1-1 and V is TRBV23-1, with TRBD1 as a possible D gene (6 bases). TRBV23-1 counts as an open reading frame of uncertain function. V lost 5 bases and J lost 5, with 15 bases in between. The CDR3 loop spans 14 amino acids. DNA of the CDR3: TGCGCCAGCAGTGCTAATAAACAGGGAACTGAAGCTTTCTTT. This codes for CASSANKQGTEAFF.

The CDR3 region has the DNA TGTGCCAGCAGTGAAGGACTGGGACCCGATGAGCAGTTCTTC. It translates to CASSEGLGPDEQFF. V usage is TRBV6-4 and J usage is TRBJ2-1; D could derive from TRBD1 or TRBD2 (5 bases each). The CDR3 spans 14 residues. V gave up 3 bases and J gave up 8 bases, with 14 bases separating them. Germline V gives CDR1 MRHNA, CDR2 SNTAGT.

CDR3 in DNA: TGTGCCAGCAGTGCATGGCTTGAAGAGACCCAGTACTTC. Its protein product is CASSAWLEETQYF. This rearrangement joins TRBV28 to TRBJ2-5, with unresolved D. The ends were cut back, 5 bases at V and 3 bases at J, with 10 bases in the middle. There are 13 residues in the CDR3. Germline V gene lookup returns CDR1 MDHEN and CDR2 SYDVKM.

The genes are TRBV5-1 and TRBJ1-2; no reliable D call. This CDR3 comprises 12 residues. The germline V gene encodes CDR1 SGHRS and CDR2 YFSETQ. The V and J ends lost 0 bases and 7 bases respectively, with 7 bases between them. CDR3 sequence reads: CASSLAYSGYTF. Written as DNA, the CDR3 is TGCGCCAGCAGCTTGGCTTACTCTGGCTACACCTTC.

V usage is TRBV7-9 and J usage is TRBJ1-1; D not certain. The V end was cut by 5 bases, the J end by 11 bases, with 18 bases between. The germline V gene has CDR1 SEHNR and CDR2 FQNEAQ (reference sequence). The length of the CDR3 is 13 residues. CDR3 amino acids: CASSLDTSPGAFF. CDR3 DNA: TGTGCCAGCAGCCTCGATACCTCTCCTGGGGCTTTCTTT.

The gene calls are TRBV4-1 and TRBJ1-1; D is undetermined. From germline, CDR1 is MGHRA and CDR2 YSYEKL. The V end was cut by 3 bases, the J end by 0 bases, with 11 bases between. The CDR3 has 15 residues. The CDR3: CASSQTEIMNTEAFF. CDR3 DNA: TGCGCCAGCAGCCAGACGGAAATCATGAACACTGAAGCTTTCTTT.

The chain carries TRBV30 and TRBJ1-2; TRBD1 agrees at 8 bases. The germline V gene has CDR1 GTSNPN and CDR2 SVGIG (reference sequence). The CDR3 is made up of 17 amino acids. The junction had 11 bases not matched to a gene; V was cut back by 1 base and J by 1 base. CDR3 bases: TGTGCCTGGAGTGGCAGGGGGCCAGTGAAATATAACTATGGCTACACCTTC. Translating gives CAWSGRGPVKYNYGYTF.

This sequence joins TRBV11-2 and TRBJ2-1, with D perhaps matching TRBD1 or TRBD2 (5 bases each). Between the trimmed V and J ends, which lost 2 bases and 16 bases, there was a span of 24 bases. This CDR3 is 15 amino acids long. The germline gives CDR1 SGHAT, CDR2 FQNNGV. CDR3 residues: CASSLSIMSGQNPFF. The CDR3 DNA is TGTGCCAGCAGCTTAAGTATTATGAGCGGACAAAATCCCTTCTTC.

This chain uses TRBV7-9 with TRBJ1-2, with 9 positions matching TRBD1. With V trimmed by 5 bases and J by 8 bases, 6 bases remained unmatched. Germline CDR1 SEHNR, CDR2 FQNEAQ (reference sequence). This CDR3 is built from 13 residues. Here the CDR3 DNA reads TGTGCCAGCAGCCCTGGACAGGGGAAGGGCTACACCTTC. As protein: CASSPGQGKGYTF.

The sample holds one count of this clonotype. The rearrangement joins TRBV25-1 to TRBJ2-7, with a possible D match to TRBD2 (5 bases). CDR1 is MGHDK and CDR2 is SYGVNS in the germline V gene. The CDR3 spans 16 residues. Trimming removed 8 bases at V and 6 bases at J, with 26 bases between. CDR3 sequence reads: CASSTLPGNEEPEQYF. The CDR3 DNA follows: TGTGCCAGCTCAACACTCCCGGGAAACGAAGAGCCCGAGCAGTACTTC.

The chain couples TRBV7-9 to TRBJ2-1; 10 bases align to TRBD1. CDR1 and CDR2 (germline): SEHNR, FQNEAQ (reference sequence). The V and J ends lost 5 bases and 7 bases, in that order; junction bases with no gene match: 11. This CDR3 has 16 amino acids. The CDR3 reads CASSVVGTGAQNEQFF. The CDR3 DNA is TGTGCCAGCAGCGTCGTCGGGACAGGGGCCCAGAATGAGCAGTTCTTC.

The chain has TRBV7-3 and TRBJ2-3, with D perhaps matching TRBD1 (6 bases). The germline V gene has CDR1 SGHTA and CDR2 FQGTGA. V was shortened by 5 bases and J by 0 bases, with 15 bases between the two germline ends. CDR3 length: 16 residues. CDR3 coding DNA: TGTGCCAGCAGCCCATGGACAGTTATTAGCACAGATACGCAGTATTTT. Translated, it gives CASSPWTVISTDTQYF. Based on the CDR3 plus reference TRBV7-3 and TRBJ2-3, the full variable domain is GAGVSQTPSNKVTEKGKYVELRCDPISGHTALYWYRQSLGQGPEFLIYFQGTGAADDSGLPNDRFFAVRPEGSVSTLKIQRTERGDSAVYLCASSPWTVISTDTQYFGPGTRLTVL.

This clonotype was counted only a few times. CDR3: CASRSGGGPYNEQFF. CDR3 in DNA: TGTGCCAGCAGGTCGGGCGGGGGCCCGTACAATGAGCAGTTCTTC. This chain links TRBV2 with TRBJ2-1; a weak D match, TRBD2 (7 bases). This CDR3 has 15 residues. CDR1 is SNHLY and CDR2 is FYNNEI in the germline V gene. Trimming stripped 6 bases from V and 4 bases from J, with 16 bases between.

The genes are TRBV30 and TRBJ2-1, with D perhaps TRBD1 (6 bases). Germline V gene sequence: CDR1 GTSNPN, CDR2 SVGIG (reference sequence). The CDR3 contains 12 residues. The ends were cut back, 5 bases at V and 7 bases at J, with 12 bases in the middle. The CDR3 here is CAWGTRGNEQFF. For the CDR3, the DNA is TGTGCCTGGGGGACCAGGGGAAATGAGCAGTTCTTC.

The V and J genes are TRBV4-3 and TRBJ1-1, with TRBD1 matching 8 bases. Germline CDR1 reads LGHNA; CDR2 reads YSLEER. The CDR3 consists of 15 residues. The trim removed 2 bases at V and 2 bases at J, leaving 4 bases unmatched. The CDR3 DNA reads TGCGCCAGCAGCCAAACCGGACAGGGTAACACTGAAGCTTTCTTT. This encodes CASSQTGQGNTEAFF.

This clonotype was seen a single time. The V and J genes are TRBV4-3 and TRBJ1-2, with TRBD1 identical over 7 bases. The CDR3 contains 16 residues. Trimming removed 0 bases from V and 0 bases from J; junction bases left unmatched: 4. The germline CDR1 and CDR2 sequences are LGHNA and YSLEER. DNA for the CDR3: TGCGCCAGCAGCCAAGATTTGGGGACAGCTAACTATGGCTACACCTTC. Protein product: CASSQDLGTANYGYTF.

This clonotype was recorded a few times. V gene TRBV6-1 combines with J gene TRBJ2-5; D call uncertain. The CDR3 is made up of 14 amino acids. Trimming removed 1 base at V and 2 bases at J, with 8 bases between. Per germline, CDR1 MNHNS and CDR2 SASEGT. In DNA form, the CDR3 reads TGTGCCAGCAGTGAAGGCGAGGAACAAGAGACCCAGTACTTC. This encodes CASSEGEEQETQYF.

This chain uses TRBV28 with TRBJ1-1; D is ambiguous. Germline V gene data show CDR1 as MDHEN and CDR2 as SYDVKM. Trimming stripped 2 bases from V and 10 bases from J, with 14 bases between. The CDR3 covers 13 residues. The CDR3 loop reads CASSLRGGPRAFF. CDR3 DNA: TGTGCCAGCAGTTTACGAGGCGGCCCGAGAGCTTTCTTT. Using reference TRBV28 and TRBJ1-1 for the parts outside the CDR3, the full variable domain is DVKVTQSSRYLVKRTGEKVFLECVQDMDHENMFWYRQDPGLGLRLIYFSYDVKMKEKGDIPEGYSVSREKKERFSLILESASTNQTSMYLCASSLRGGPRAFFGQGTRLTVV.

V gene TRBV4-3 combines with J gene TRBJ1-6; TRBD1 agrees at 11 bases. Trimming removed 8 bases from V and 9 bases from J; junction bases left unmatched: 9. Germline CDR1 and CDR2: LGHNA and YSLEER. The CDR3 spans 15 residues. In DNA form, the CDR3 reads TGCGCCAGCCGTCAGGACAGGGGGCGCGTTTCACCCCTCCACTTT. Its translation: CASRQDRGRVSPLHF.

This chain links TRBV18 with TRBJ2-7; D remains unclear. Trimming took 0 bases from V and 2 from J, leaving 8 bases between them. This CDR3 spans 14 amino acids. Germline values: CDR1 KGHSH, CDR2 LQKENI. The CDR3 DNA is TGTGCCAGCTCACCACCGTCGACCCCCTACGAGCAGTACTTC. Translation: CASSPPSTPYEQYF.

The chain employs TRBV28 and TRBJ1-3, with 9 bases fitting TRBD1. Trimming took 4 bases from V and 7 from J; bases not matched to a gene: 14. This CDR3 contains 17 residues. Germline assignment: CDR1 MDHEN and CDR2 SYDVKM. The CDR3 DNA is TGTGCCAGCAGTTCGCGCGATGGACAGGGGCGATGGAACACCATATATTTT. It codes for CASSSRDGQGRWNTIYF.

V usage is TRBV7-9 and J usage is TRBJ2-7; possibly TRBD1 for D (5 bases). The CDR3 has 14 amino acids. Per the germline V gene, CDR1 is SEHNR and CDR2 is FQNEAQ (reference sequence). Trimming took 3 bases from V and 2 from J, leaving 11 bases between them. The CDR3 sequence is CASSFEPGPYEQYF. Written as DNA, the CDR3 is TGTGCCAGCAGCTTCGAGCCAGGGCCCTACGAGCAGTACTTC.

Here the CDR3 DNA reads TGTGCCAGCAGCTTGGCTGTAGATGGCTACACCTTC. This codes for CASSLAVDGYTF. This sequence joins TRBV13 and TRBJ1-2; D ambiguous. Trimming removed 3 bases from V and 6 bases from J, with 8 bases in between. Germline V CDR1 and CDR2: PRHDT, FYEKMQ (reference sequence). CDR3 length equals 12 residues.